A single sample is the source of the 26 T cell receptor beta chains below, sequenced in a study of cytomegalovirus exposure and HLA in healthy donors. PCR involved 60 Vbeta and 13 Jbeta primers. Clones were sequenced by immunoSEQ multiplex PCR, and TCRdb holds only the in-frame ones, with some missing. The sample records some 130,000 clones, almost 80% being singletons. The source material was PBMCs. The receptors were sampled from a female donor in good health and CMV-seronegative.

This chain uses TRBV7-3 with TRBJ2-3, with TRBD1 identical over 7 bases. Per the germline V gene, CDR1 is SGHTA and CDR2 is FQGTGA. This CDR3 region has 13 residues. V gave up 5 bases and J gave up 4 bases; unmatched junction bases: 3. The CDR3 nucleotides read TGTGCCAGCAGCCTGACAGGGTCAGATACGCAGTATTTT. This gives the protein CASSLTGSDTQYF.

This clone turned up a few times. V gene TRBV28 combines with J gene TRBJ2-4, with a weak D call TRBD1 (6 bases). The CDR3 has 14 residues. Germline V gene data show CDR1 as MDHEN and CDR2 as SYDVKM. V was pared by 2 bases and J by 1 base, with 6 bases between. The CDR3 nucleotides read TGTGCCAGCAGTTTAGGGGGCGCCAAAAACATTCAGTACTTC. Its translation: CASSLGGAKNIQYF. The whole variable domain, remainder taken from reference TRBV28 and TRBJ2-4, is DVKVTQSSRYLVKRTGEKVFLECVQDMDHENMFWYRQDPGLGLRLIYFSYDVKMKEKGDIPEGYSVSREKKERFSLILESASTNQTSMYLCASSLGGAKNIQYFGAGTRLSVL.

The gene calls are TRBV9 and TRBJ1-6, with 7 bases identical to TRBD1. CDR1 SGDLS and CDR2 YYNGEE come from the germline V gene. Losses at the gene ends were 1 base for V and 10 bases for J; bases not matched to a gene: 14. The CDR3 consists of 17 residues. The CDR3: CASSVTPLPDRESPLHF. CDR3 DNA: TGTGCCAGCAGCGTAACCCCACTTCCCGACAGGGAATCACCCCTCCACTTT. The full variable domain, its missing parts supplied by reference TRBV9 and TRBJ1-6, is DSGVTQTPKHLITATGQRVTLRCSPRSGDLSVYWYQQSLDQGLQFLIQYYNGEERAKGNILERFSAQQFPDLHSELNLSSLELGDSALYFCASSVTPLPDRESPLHFGNGTRLTVT.

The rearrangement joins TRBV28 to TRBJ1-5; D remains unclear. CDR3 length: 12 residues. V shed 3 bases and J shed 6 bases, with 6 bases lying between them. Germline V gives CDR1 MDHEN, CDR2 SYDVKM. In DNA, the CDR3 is TGTGCCAGCAGTTTTCGTTTTCAGCCCCAGCATTTT. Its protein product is CASSFRFQPQHF.

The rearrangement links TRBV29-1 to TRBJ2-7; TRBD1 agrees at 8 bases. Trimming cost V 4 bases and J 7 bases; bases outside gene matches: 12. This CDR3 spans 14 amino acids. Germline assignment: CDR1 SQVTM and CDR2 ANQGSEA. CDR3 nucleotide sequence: TGCAGCGTTGGGACAGGGCGGACCTTATGGGAGCAGTACTTC. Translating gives CSVGTGRTLWEQYF.

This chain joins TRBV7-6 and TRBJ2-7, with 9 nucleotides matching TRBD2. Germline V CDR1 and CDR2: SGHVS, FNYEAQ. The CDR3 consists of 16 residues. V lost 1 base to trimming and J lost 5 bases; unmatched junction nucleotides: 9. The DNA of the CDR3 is TGTGCCAGCAGCTTAGGCGGCGGGAGGGCTTTGGACGAGCAGTACTTC. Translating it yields CASSLGGGRALDEQYF.

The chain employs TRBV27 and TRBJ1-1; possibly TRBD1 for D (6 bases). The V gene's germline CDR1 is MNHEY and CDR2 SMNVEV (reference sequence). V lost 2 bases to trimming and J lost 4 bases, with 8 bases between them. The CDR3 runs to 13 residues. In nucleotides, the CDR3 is TGTGCCAGCAGTTTACAGGGGTCCACTGAAGCTTTCTTT. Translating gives CASSLQGSTEAFF.

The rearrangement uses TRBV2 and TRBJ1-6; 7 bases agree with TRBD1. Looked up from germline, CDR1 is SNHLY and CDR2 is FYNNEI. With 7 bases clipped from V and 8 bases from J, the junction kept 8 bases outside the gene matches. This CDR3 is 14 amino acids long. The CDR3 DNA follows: TGTGCCAGCACCCGACAGGGCCGTGATTCACCCCTCCACTTT. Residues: CASTRQGRDSPLHF.

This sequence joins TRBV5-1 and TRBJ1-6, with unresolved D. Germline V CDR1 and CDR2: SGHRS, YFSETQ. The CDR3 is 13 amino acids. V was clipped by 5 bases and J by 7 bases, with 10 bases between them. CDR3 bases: TGCGCCAGCAGACCCGACGGGAATTCACCCCTCCACTTT. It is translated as CASRPDGNSPLHF. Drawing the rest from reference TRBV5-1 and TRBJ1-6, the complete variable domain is KAGVTQTPRYLIKTRGQQVTLSCSPISGHRSVSWYQQTPGQGLQFLFEYFSETQRNKGNFPGRFSGRQFSNSRSEMNVSTLELGDSALYLCASRPDGNSPLHFGNGTRLTVT.

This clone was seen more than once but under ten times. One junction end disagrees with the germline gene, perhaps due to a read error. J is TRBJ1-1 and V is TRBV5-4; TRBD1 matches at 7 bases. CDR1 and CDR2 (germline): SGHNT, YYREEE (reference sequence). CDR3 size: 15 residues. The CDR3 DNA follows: TGTGCCAGCAGCTGGCCGTCGGGACAGACCTTCGATGAGCTCTTT. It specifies CASSWPSGQTFDELF.

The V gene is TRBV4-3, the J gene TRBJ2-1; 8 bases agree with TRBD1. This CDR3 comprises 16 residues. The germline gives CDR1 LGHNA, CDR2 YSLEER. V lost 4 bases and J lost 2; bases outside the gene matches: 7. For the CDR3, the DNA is TGCGCCAGCAGCCTAGAGGGACAGGCCCCCTACAATGAGCAGTTCTTC. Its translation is CASSLEGQAPYNEQFF.

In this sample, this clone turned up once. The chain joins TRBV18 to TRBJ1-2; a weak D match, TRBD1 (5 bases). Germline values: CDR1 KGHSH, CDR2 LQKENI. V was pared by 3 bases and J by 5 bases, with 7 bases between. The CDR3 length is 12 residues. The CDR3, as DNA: TGTGCCAGCTCACCGGGGGGGTATGGCTACACCTTC. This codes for CASSPGGYGYTF.

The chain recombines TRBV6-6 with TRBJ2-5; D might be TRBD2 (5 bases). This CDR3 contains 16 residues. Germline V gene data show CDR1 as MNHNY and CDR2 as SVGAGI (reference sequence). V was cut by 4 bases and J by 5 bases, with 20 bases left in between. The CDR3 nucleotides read TGTGCCAGCAGTTTCACCCCGACTACACCAAGGGAGACCCAGTACTTC. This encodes CASSFTPTTPRETQYF.

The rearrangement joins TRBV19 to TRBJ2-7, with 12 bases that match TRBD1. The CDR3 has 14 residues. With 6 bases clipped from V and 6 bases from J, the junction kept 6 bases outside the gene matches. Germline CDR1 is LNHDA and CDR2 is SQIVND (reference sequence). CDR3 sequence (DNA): TGTGCCAGTAGGTCGGGACAGGGGGCATTCGAGCAGTACTTC. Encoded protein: CASRSGQGAFEQYF.

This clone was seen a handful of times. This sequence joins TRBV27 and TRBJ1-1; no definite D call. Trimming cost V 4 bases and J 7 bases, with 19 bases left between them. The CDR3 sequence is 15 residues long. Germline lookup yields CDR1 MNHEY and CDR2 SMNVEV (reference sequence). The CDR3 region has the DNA TGTGCCAGCAGTTCACATTTAGCCGGGGAAGATGAAGCTTTCTTT. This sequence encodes CASSSHLAGEDEAFF.

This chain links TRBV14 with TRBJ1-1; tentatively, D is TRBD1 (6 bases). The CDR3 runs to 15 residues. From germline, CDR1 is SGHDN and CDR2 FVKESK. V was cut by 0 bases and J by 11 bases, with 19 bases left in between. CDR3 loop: CASSQEVGIQGRAFF. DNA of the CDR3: TGTGCCAGCAGCCAAGAGGTGGGGATACAGGGTAGGGCTTTCTTT.

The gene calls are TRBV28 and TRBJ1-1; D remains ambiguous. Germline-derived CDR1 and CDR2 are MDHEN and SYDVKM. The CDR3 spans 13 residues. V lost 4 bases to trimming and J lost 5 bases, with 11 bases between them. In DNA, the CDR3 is TGTGCCAGCAGTTCCCGGAGGAGGACTGAAGCTTTCTTT. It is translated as CASSSRRRTEAFF.

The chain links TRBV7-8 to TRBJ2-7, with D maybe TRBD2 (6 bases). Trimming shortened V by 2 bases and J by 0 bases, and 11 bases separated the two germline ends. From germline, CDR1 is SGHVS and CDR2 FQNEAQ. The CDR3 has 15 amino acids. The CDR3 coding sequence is TGTGCCAGCAGCTTACTCAGGGACTCCTCCTACGAGCAGTACTTC. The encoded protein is CASSLLRDSSYEQYF.

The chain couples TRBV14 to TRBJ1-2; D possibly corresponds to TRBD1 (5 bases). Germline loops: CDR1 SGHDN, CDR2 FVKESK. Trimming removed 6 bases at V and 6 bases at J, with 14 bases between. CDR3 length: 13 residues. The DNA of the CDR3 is TGTGCCAGCAGTAAGCCGGGGGTCCATGGCTACACCTTC. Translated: CASSKPGVHGYTF.

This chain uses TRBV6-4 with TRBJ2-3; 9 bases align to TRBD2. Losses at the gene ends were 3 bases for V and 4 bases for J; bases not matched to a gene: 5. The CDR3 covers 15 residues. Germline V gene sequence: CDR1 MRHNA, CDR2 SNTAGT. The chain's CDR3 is CASSEQAGGADTQYF. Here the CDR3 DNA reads TGTGCCAGCAGTGAGCAAGCGGGAGGCGCAGATACGCAGTATTTT.

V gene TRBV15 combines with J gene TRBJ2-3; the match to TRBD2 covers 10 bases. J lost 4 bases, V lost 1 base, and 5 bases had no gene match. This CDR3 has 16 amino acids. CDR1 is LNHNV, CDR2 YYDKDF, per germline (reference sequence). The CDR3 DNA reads TGTGCCACCAGCAGAGTTGCAGCGGGAGGGGCAGATACGCAGTATTTT. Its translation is CATSRVAAGGADTQYF.

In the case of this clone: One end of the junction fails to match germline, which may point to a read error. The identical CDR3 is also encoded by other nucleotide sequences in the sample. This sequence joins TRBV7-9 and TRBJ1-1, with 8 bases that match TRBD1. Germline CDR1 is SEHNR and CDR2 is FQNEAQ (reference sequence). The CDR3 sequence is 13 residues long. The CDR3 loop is CASSLDRGTEAFF. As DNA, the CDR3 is TGCGCCAGCAGCTTAGACAGGGGCACTGAAGCTTTCTTT.

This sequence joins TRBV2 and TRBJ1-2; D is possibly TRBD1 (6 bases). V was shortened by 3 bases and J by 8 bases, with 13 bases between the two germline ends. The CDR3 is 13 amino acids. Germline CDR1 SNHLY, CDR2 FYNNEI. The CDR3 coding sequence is TGTGCCAGCAGTGAGCCCACAGGGAACGGCTACACCTTC. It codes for CASSEPTGNGYTF. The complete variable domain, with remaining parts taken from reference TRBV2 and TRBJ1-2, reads EPEVTQTPSHQVTQMGQEVILRCVPISNHLYFYWYRQILGQKVEFLVSFYNNEISEKSEIFDDQFSVERPDGSNFTLKIRSTKLEDSAMYFCASSEPTGNGYTFGSGTRLTVV.

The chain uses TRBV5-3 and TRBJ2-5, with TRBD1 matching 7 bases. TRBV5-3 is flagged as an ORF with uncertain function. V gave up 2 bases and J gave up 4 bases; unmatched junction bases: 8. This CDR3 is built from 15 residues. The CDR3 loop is CARSFERGPPETQYF. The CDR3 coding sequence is TGTGCCAGAAGCTTCGAAAGGGGGCCCCCAGAGACCCAGTACTTC.

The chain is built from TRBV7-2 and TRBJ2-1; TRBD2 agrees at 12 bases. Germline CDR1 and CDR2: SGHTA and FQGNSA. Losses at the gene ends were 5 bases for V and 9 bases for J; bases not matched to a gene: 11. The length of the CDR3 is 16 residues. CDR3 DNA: TGTGCCAGCAGCATCTGGACTAGCGGGAAATTGTGTGAGCAGTTCTTC. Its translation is CASSIWTSGKLCEQFF.

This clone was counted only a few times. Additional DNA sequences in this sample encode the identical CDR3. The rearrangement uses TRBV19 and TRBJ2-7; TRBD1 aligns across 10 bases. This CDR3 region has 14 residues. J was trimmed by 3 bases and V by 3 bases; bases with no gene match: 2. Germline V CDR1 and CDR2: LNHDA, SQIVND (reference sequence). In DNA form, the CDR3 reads TGTGCCAGTAGTATCGGGACAGGGGACTACGAGCAGTACTTC. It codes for CASSIGTGDYEQYF.